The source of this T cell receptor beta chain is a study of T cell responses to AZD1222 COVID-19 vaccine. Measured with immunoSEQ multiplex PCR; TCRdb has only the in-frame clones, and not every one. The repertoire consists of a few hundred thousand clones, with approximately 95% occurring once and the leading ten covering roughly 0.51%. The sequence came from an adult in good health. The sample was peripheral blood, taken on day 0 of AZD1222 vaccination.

The CDR3, as DNA: TGTGCCAGCAGCCAACAGACTGGGGAGACCCAGTACTTC. This sequence encodes CASSQQTGETQYF. The chain links TRBV7-9 to TRBJ2-5; D is unresolved. The CDR3 runs 13 residues. V gave up 5 bases and J gave up 5 bases, with 12 bases separating them. CDR1 is SEHNR and CDR2 is FQNEAQ in the germline V gene (reference sequence).